These 10 T cell receptor beta chains were sequenced from one sample in a study of T cell responses to AZD1222 COVID-19 vaccine. The assay was immunoSEQ multiplex PCR, and TCRdb's table has in-frame clones only and misses some. This table holds around 87,000 clones, more than 75% found once. Specimen: peripheral blood, collected on day 0 of AZD1222 vaccination. These receptors came from an adult in good health.

The chain is built from TRBV19 and TRBJ2-1, with D unclear. V lost 4 bases, J lost 0 bases, and 10 bases lay in between. This CDR3 is 15 amino acids long. CDR1 is LNHDA and CDR2 is SQIVND in the germline V gene (reference sequence). CDR3 in DNA: TGTGCCAGTAGTACTCACCACAGCTCCTACAATGAGCAGTTCTTC. Protein: CASSTHHSSYNEQFF. The complete variable domain, with remaining parts taken from reference TRBV19 and TRBJ2-1, reads DGGITQSPKYLFRKEGQNVTLSCEQNLNHDAMYWYRQDPGQGLRLIYYSQIVNDFQKGDIAEGYSVSREKKESFPLTVTSAQKNPTAFYLCASSTHHSSYNEQFFGPGTRLTVL.

This rearrangement joins TRBV10-3 to TRBJ1-4; maybe TRBD1 (6 bases). CDR3 length: 14 residues. Germline CDR1 is ENHRY and CDR2 is SYGVKD. The CDR3 sequence is CATRGVGPNEKLFF. In nucleotides, the CDR3 is TGTGCTACGAGGGGGGTAGGTCCTAATGAAAAACTGTTTTTT.

The CDR3 DNA is TGTGCCAGCAGCCAGGGGGCAGGAGACACCGGGGAGCTGTTTTTT. The encoded protein is CASSQGAGDTGELFF. V usage is TRBV6-5 and J usage is TRBJ2-2, with TRBD1 matching over 8 bases. The J segment lost 3 bases and the V segment lost 6 bases, leaving 6 bases of the junction unmatched. CDR1 and CDR2 (germline): MNHEY, SVGAGI. The CDR3 runs 15 residues.

The rearrangement links TRBV19 to TRBJ2-1, with D uncertain. Trimming stripped 1 base from V and 0 bases from J, with 4 bases between. From germline, CDR1 is LNHDA and CDR2 SQIVND (reference sequence). The CDR3 length is 14 residues. Written as DNA, the CDR3 is TGTGCCAGTAGTATAGTTAACTCCTACAATGAGCAGTTCTTC. Residues: CASSIVNSYNEQFF.

V gene TRBV3-1 (or the pseudogene TRBV3-2) combines with J gene TRBJ2-7; D is possibly TRBD1 or TRBD2 (6 bases each). The germline gives CDR1 LGHDT, CDR2 YNNKEL (reference sequence). Trimming stripped 0 bases from V and 3 bases from J, with 18 bases between. CDR3 length: 17 amino acids. The CDR3: CASSQEGGGHALYEQYF. For the CDR3, the DNA is TGTGCCAGCAGCCAAGAAGGAGGGGGTCACGCTCTCTACGAGCAGTACTTC.

The V and J genes are TRBV6-5 and TRBJ1-1, with 8 nucleotides matching TRBD1. Looked up from germline, CDR1 is MNHEY and CDR2 is SVGAGI. The CDR3 is 13 amino acids. J gave up 8 bases and V 2 bases, and 4 bases lay outside the gene matches. Here the CDR3 reads CASSYAWDREAFF. CDR3 bases: TGTGCCAGCAGTTACGCTTGGGACAGGGAAGCTTTCTTT.

As DNA, the CDR3 is TGTGCCAGCAGCTTAGTATCGAACACCGGGGAGCTGTTTTTT. Protein product: CASSLVSNTGELFF. This chain uses TRBV7-9 with TRBJ2-2; D gene ambiguous. Germline V lookup: CDR1 SEHNR, CDR2 FQNEAQ (reference sequence). The CDR3 consists of 14 residues. V was pared by 1 base and J by 0 bases, with 3 bases between.

The V gene is TRBV5-1, the J gene TRBJ2-2; 7 bases map to TRBD1. CDR1 is SGHRS, CDR2 YFSETQ, per germline. This CDR3 contains 16 residues. V gave up 7 bases and J gave up 3 bases; unmatched junction bases: 12. The CDR3 sequence: CASYEGTTGHTGELFF. The DNA of the CDR3 is TGCGCCAGCTACGAAGGGACGACAGGGCACACCGGGGAGCTGTTTTTT.

This clone was seen a single time. The gene calls are TRBV5-1 and TRBJ1-1; no firm D call. CDR1 and CDR2 from the germline V gene are SGHRS and YFSETQ. There are 14 residues in the CDR3. V was cut by 0 bases and J by 2 bases, with 8 bases left in between. CDR3 sequence reads: CASSLDPSNTEAFF. DNA for the CDR3: TGCGCCAGCAGCTTGGATCCGAGTAACACTGAAGCTTTCTTT.

This chain uses TRBV5-4 with TRBJ2-3, with 9 bases lining up with TRBD1. CDR3 size: 16 residues. V shed 4 bases and J 3 bases; nucleotides not matched to a gene: 9. Germline V gene data show CDR1 as SGHNT and CDR2 as YYREEE (reference sequence). The CDR3 DNA reads as TGTGCCAGCAGCACCGGGACAGGGAGGGGGACAGATACGCAGTATTTT. Translating it yields CASSTGTGRGTDTQYF. The complete variable domain, with remaining parts taken from reference TRBV5-4 and TRBJ2-3, reads ETGVTQSPTHLIKTRGQQVTLRCSSQSGHNTVSWYQQALGQGPQFIFQYYREEENGRGNFPPRFSGLQFPNYSSELNVNALELDDSALYLCASSTGTGRGTDTQYFGPGTRLTVL.